This is a list of T cell receptor beta chains from one sample in a study of T cell repertoires in cytomegalovirus infection. Their cognate antigens are unknown. MiXCR was run by TCRdb on the reads, yielding one entry per CDR3 protein. The data show 700,000 to 850,000 distinct CDR3 sequences, with about 31% seen just once and about an eighth held by the top ten. The material was cultured CD8+ T cells from PBMCs, obtained from culture after CMV antigen stimulation. These receptors were taken from a human donor in good health (CMV status not recorded). Some clones in this sample may be carry-over from other donors' samples. Both conserved end residues are part of each CDR3. The D gene is left open where the match is weak. Size is omitted from some rows. Given values are once, few, many or a class for expanded clones.

>TRBV19|TRBJ2-2|-|-
TGTGCCAGTAGTATGGACGGGGAGCTGTTTTTT
CASSMDGELFF
>TRBV12-3/TRBV12-4|TRBJ1-2|TRBD1|many
TGTGCCAGCAGCTCCCAACAGGGGTCAAACTATGGCTACACCTTC
CASSSQQGSNYGYTF
>TRBV27|TRBJ1-1|TRBD1|-
TGTGCCAGCAGTCAGGGACAGGTGGTGACTGAAGCTTTCTTT
CASSQGQVVTEAFF
>TRBV7-6|TRBJ2-3|TRBD2|-
TGTGCCAGCAGCATAGCTAGGCGGGGGGGCACAGATACGCAGTATTTT
CASSIARRGGTDTQYF
>TRBV7-7|TRBJ2-1|-|few
TGTGCTAGCAGTGATGGACAGTACAATGAGCAGTTCTTC
CASSDGQYNEQFF
>TRBV4-2|TRBJ1-6|TRBD1|-
TGTGCCAGCAGCCCACCCGACAGGGAAGCCTATAATTCACCCCTCCACTTT
CASSPPDREAYNSPLHF
>TRBV7-9|TRBJ2-5|-|-
TGTGCCAGCAGCTACAAGGGGGGTAAGGAAGAGACCCAGTACTTC
CASSYKGGKEETQYF
>TRBV7-6|TRBJ2-1|-|-
TGTGCCAGCAGCCCCTCCCGGGCGGGCTGGAATGAGCAGTTCTTC
CASSPSRAGWNEQFF
>TRBV5-4|TRBJ2-2|-|-
TGTGCCAGCAGCTTTAATTCCGCGGGGATAAGGAACACCGGGGAGCTGTTTTTT
CASSFNSAGIRNTGELFF
>TRBV29-1|TRBJ2-7|-|-
TGCAGCGTTGAAGAGGGGTCCAGCTCCTACGAGCAGTACTTC
CSVEEGSSSYEQYF
>TRBV5-6|TRBJ1-6|TRBD1|-
TGTGCCAGCAGCTGGGGGGACAGCTATTCACCCCTCCACTTT
CASSWGDSYSPLHF
>TRBV5-1|TRBJ2-1|TRBD2|-
TGCGCCAGCAGCTTGGAGCTAGCGGCCCGGGATGAGCAGTTCTTC
CASSLELAARDEQFF
>TRBV5-4|TRBJ1-2|-|few
TGTGCCAGCAGCTTGGTTGAGGGGGACTATGGCTACACCTTC
CASSLVEGDYGYTF
>TRBV10-3|TRBJ1-1|-|few
TGTGCCATCAGACAGGGTTCTGAAGCTTTCTTT
CAIRQGSEAFF